The 13 T cell receptor beta chains given below trace back to one sample, sequenced in a study of CD8+CD57+ T cells in acquired aplastic anemia (dated 2018 in TCRdb). The reads were generated on an Illumina HiSeq 2000. TCR beta VDJ combination and CDR3 sequence profiling used genomic DNA as the template. The raw public reads went through TCRdb reprocessing: fastp at Q25, MiXCR clone calling, in-frame beta chains kept. Every entry covers one CDR3 protein and lists the most common genes and DNA from its rows. In all, the sample holds approximately 98,000 distinct CDR3 sequences, and about half of those were seen once. The ten top clones hold 25% to 35% of the sample. Sequencing was performed on sorted CD4+, CD8+, or CD8+CD57+ T cells (not recorded which) from PBMCs. The receptor set was obtained from a human donor in good health, serving as a control.

This clonotype was counted only a few times. CDR3 DNA sequence: TGTGCCAGCAGTTACCCGTCTTGGGCCGAAGCAGGGAACAATGAGCAGTTCTTC. This gives the protein CASSYPSWAEAGNNEQFF. The V call is TRBV6-2 or TRBV6-3, the J call TRBJ2-1; D is possibly TRBD1 (5 bases). The V gene's germline CDR1 is MNHEY and CDR2 SVGEGT. The ends were cut back, 2 bases at V and 5 bases at J, with 22 bases in the middle. The CDR3 length is 18 residues.

The V call is TRBV2, the J call TRBJ2-1; TRBD2 aligns across 7 bases. The CDR3 loop spans 16 amino acids. Unmatched junction bases numbered 2, after V lost 0 bases and J lost 0 bases. Germline assignment: CDR1 SNHLY and CDR2 FYNNEI. The CDR3 DNA reads as TGTGCCAGCAGTGAAGCTGCTAGCGGCTCCTACAATGAGCAGTTCTTC. As protein: CASSEAASGSYNEQFF. The variable domain in full, with the rest retrieved from reference TRBV2 and TRBJ2-1, is EPEVTQTPSHQVTQMGQEVILRCVPISNHLYFYWYRQILGQKVEFLVSFYNNEISEKSEIFDDQFSVERPDGSNFTLKIRSTKLEDSAMYFCASSEAASGSYNEQFFGPGTRLTVL.

This clonotype has a count of ten or more. J is TRBJ1-5 and V is TRBV6-1, with no clear D. CDR1 and CDR2 from the germline V gene are MNHNS and SASEGT. This CDR3 is 12 amino acids long. V was clipped by 6 bases and J by 6 bases, with 9 bases between them. The CDR3: CASSAPGQPQHF. DNA for the CDR3: TGTGCCAGCAGCGCTCCAGGTCAGCCCCAGCATTTT.

The V call is TRBV2, the J call TRBJ1-5; D ambiguous. Trimming took off 1 base at V and 5 bases at J, with 6 bases between the two ends. CDR3 size: 13 residues. Germline CDR1 is SNHLY and CDR2 is FYNNEI. The CDR3 DNA reads TGTGCCAGCAGTGAAGTGCCGCATCAGCCCCAGCATTTT. Translating gives CASSEVPHQPQHF.

This clonotype occurred once. The CDR3: CASSLIEGAGANVLTF. In DNA, the CDR3 is TGTGCCAGCAGCCTCATCGAGGGAGCCGGGGCCAACGTCCTGACTTTC. The chain recombines TRBV3-1 with TRBJ2-6; maybe TRBD2 (5 bases). Trimming took 4 bases from V and 4 from J, leaving 14 bases between them. Germline values: CDR1 LGHDT, CDR2 YNNKEL (reference sequence). The length of the CDR3 is 16 residues.

Note on this clonotype: Compared with germline, one end of the junction differs, possibly owing to a read error. The CDR3 DNA is TGTACCAGCTCACCACCAACTAGCGGGGATATCGATGAGCAGTTCTTC. Translation: CTSSPPTSGDIDEQFF. The genes are TRBV4-2 and TRBJ2-1, with TRBD2 matching 10 bases. This CDR3 region has 16 residues. Germline V CDR1 and CDR2: LGHNA, YNFKEQ.

This clonotype was detected many times. The chain couples TRBV12-3 or TRBV12-4 to TRBJ1-2, with 8 bases aligning to TRBD1. V lost 5 bases to trimming and J lost 7 bases; unmatched junction nucleotides: 6. The CDR3 has 13 amino acids. CDR3 nucleotide sequence: TGTGCCAGCAGTATGGACAGGGTGACTGGCTACACCTTC. This codes for CASSMDRVTGYTF.

The CDR3 DNA follows: TGTGCCACCAGCCGGGCTAGCGGGGCTTACACAGATACGCAGTATTTT. Translating gives CATSRASGAYTDTQYF. The genes are TRBV24-1 and TRBJ2-3; 9 nucleotides align to TRBD2. Losses at the gene ends were 7 bases for V and 2 bases for J; bases not matched to a gene: 9. CDR3 length: 16 residues. Germline-derived CDR1 and CDR2 are KGHDR and SFDVKD.

V is TRBV7-6 and J is TRBJ1-2; D is perhaps TRBD1 (5 bases). CDR1 is SGHVS, CDR2 FNYEAQ, per germline. Trimming stripped 1 base from V and 0 bases from J, with 18 bases between. This CDR3 is built from 18 residues. The CDR3 DNA sequence: TGTGCCAGCAGCTTAGGAGGCCACTGGCAGGGAGCTAACTATGGCTACACCTTC. Encoded protein: CASSLGGHWQGANYGYTF.

This chain links TRBV2 with TRBJ1-5; no definite D call. CDR3 size: 12 residues. Per germline, CDR1 SNHLY and CDR2 FYNNEI. V shed 9 bases and J shed 4 bases, with 10 bases lying between them. CDR3 sequence: CASGFRNQPQHF. CDR3 DNA: TGTGCCAGTGGTTTTAGGAATCAGCCCCAGCATTTT.

This clonotype has ten or more counts. The rearrangement joins TRBV29-1 to TRBJ2-7; 9 nucleotides agree with TRBD1. The CDR3 totals 13 residues. Germline V gene sequence: CDR1 SQVTM, CDR2 ANQGSEA. Trimming took 6 bases from V and 3 from J; bases not matched to a gene: 6. The DNA of the CDR3 is TGCAGCGTCGAACAGGGGGCTCGCTACGAGCAGTACTTC. Encoded protein: CSVEQGARYEQYF.

The chain combines TRBV7-9 with TRBJ2-7; no clear D gene. V was trimmed by 2 bases and J by 1 base, leaving 9 bases between them. CDR1 is SEHNR, CDR2 FQNEAQ, per germline (reference sequence). This CDR3 is 14 amino acids long. CDR3 sequence: CASSLQRISYEQYF. DNA of the CDR3: TGTGCCAGCAGCTTACAAAGGATTTCCTACGAGCAGTACTTC.

This chain connects TRBV5-4 to TRBJ2-1, with TRBD2 identical over 10 bases. Germline V CDR1 and CDR2: SGHNT, YYREEE (reference sequence). Trimming took 0 bases from V and 8 from J; bases not matched to a gene: 5. The CDR3 has 15 residues. For the CDR3, the DNA is TGTGCCAGCAGCTTGGGAAGCGGGGGGGCGGATGAGCAGTTCTTC. This translates into CASSLGSGGADEQFF.